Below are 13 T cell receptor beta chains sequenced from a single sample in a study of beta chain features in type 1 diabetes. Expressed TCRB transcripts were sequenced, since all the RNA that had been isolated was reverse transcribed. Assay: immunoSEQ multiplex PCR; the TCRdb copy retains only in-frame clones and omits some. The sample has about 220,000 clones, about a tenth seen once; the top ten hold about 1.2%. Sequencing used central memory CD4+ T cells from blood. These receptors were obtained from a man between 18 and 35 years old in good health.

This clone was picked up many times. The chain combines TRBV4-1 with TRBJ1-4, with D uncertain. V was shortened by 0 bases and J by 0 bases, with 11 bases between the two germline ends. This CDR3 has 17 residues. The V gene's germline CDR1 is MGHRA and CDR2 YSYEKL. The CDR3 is CASSQDFRTTTNEKLFF. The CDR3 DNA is TGCGCCAGCAGCCAAGATTTTCGCACAACAACTAATGAAAAACTGTTTTTT.

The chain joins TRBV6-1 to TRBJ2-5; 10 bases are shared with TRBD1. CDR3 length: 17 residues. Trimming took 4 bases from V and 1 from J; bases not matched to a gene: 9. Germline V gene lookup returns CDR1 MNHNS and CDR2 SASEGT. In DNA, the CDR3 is TGTGCCAGCAGTGTCGGGAAGACAGGGGGCATCCAAGAGACCCAGTACTTC. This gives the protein CASSVGKTGGIQETQYF.

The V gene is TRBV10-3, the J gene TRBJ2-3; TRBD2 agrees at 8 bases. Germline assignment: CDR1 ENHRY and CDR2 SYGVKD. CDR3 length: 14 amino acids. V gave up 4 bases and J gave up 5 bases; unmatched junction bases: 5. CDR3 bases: TGTGCCATCAGTGTTAGCGGGAATCAAGATACGCAGTATTTT. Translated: CAISVSGNQDTQYF.

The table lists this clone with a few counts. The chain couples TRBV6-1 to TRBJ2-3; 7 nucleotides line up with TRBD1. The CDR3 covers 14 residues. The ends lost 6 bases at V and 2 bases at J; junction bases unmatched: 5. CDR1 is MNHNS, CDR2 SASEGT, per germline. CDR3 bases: TGTGCCAGCAGCCGGGACAGCTACACAGATACGCAGTATTTT. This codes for CASSRDSYTDTQYF.

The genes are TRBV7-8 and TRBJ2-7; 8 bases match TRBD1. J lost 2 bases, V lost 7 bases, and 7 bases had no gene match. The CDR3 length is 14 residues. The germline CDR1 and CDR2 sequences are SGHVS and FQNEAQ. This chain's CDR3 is CASIARDRTYEQYF. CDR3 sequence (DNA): TGTGCCAGCATCGCACGGGACAGGACCTACGAGCAGTACTTC. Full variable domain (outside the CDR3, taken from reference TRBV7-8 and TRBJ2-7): GAGVSQSPRYKVAKRGQDVALRCDPISGHVSLFWYQQALGQGPEFLTYFQNEAQLDKSGLPSDRFFAERPEGSVSTLKIQRTQQEDSAVYLCASIARDRTYEQYFGPGTRLTVT.

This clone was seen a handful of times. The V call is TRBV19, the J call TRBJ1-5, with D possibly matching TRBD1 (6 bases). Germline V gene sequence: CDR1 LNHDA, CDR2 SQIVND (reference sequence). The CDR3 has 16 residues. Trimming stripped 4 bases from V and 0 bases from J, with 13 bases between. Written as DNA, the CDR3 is TGTGCCAGTAGTAACAGGGCTGACGATAGCAATCAGCCCCAGCATTTT. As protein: CASSNRADDSNQPQHF.

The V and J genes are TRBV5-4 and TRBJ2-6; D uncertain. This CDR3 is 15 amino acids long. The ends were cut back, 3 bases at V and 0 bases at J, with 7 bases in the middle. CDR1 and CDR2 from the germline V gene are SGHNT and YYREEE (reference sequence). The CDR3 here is CASSWESSGANVLTF. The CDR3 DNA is TGTGCCAGCAGCTGGGAAAGCTCTGGGGCCAACGTCCTGACTTTC.

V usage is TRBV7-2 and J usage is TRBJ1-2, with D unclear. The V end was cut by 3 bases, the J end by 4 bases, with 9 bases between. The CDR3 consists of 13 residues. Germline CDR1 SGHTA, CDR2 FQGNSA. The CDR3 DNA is TGTGCCAGCAGCTTGATCGGAGTCTATGGCTACACCTTC. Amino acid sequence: CASSLIGVYGYTF.

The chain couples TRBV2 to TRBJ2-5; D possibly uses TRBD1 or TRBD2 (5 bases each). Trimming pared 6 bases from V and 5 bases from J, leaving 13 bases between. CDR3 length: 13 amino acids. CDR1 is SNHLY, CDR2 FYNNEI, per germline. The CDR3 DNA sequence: TGTGCCAGCAGATTGGGGGTCTTCGAGACCCAGTACTTC. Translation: CASRLGVFETQYF.

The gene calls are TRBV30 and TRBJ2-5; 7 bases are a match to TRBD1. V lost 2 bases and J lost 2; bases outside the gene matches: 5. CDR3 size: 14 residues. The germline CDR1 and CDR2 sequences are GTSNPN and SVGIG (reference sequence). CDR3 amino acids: CAWSPTGRQETQYF. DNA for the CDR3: TGTGCCTGGAGTCCGACAGGGCGTCAAGAGACCCAGTACTTC.

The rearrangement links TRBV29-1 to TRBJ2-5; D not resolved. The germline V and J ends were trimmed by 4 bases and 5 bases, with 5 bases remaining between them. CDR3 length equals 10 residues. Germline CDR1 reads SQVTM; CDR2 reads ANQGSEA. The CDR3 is CSVVWETQYF. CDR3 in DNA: TGCAGCGTTGTCTGGGAGACCCAGTACTTC.

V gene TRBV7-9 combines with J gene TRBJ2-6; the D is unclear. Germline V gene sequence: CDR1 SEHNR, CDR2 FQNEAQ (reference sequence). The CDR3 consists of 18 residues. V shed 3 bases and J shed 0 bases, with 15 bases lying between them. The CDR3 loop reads CASSFVTRRNSGANVLTF. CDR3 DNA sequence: TGTGCCAGCAGCTTTGTAACCAGGCGCAACTCTGGGGCCAACGTCCTGACTTTC.

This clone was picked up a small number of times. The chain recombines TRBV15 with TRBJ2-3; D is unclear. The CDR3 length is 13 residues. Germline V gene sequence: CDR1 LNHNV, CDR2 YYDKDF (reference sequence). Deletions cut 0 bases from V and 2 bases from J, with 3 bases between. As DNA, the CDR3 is TGTGCCACCAGCAGAGAGTCCACAGATACGCAGTATTTT. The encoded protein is CATSRESTDTQYF.